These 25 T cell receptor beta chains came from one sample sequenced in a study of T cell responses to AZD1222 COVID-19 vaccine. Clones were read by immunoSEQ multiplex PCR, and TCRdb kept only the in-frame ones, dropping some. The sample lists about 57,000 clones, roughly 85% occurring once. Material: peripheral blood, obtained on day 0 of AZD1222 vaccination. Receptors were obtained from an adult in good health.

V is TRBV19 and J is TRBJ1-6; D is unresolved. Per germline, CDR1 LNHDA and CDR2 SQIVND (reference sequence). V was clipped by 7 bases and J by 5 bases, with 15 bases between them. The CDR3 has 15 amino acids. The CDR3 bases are TGTGCCAGTACCCAGGTCGAAAGGGATAATTCACCCCTCCACTTT. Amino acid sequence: CASTQVERDNSPLHF.

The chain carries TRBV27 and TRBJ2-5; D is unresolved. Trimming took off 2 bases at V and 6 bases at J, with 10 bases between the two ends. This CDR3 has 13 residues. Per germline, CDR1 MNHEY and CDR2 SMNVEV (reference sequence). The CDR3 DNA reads TGTGCCAGCAGTTTAGATCCCTCGAAGACCCAGTACTTC. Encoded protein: CASSLDPSKTQYF.

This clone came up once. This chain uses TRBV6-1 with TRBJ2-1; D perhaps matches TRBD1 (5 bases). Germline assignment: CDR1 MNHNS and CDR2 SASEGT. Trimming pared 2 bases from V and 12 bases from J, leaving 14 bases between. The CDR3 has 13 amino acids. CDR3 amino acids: CASSEIGAKGQFF. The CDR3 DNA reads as TGTGCCAGCAGTGAAATTGGGGCGAAAGGGCAGTTCTTC.

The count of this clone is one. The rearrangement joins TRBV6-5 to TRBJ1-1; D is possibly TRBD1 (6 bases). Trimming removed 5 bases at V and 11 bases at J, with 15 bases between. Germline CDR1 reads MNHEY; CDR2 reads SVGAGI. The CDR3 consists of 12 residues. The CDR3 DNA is TGTGCCAGCAGTCCTTCACAGGGTTGGGCTTTCTTT. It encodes CASSPSQGWAFF.

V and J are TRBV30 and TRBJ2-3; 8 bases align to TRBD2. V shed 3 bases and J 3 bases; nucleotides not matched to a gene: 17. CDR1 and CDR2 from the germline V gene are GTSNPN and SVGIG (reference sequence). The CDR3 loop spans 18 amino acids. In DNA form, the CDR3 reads TGTGCCTGGAGCCCGTTCGGGGGCCTGGCGGGGGGAACAGATACGCAGTATTTT. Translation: CAWSPFGGLAGGTDTQYF.

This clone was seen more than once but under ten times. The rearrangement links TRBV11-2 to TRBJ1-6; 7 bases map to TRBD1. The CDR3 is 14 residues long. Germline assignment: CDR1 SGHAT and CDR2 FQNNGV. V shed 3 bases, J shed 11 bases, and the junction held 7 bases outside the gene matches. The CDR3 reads CASSFEGAGTPLHF. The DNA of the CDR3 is TGTGCCAGCAGCTTCGAGGGGGCTGGGACACCCCTCCACTTT.

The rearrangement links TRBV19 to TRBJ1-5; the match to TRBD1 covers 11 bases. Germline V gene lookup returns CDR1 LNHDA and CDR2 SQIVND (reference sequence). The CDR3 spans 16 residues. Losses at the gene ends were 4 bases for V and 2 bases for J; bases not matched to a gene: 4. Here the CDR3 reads CASSNSGQGGNQPQHF. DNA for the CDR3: TGTGCCAGTAGTAACTCGGGACAGGGGGGCAATCAGCCCCAGCATTTT.

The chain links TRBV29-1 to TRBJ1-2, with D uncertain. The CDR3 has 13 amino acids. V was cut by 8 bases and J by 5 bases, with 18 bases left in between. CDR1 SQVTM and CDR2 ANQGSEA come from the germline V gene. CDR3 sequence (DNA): TGCAGCCTACGGACCAACGGGGAATATGGCTACACCTTC. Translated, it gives CSLRTNGEYGYTF.

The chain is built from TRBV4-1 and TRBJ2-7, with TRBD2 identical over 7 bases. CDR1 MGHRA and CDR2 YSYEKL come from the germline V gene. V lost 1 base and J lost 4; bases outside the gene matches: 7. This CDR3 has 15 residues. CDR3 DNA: TGCGCCAGCAGCCAAGGAACTTCGGGACTATACGAGCAGTACTTC. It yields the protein CASSQGTSGLYEQYF.

For the CDR3, the DNA is TGTGCCAGCAGCCAAGACGAACGGGGGGCCCTCACAGATACGCAGTATTTT. The encoded protein is CASSQDERGALTDTQYF. The chain recombines TRBV7-9 with TRBJ2-3; possible D gene TRBD2, 7 bases. In germline, CDR1 is SEHNR, CDR2 FQNEAQ (reference sequence). The CDR3 has 17 residues. V gave up 5 bases and J gave up 2 bases, with 20 bases separating them.

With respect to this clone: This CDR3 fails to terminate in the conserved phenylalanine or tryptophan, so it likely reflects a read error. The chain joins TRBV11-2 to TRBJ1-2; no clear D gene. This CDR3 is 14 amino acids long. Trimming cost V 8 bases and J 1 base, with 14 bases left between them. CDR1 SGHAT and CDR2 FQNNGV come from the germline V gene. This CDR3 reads CASRRLGSNYGYTL. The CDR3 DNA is TGTGCCAGCCGACGATTGGGGAGTAACTATGGCTACACCCTC.

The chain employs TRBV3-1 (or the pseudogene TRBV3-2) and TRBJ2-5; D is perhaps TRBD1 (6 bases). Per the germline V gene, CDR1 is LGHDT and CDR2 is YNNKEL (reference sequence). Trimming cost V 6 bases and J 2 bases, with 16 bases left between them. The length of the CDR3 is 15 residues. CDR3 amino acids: CASSRDTMGQETQYF. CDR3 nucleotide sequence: TGTGCCAGCAGTCGGGACACCATGGGGCAAGAGACCCAGTACTTC.

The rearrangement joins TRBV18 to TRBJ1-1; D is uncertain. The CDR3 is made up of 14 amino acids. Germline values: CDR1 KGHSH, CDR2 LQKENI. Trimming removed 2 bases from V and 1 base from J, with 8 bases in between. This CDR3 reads CASSPSGGNTEAFF. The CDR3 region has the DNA TGTGCCAGCTCACCATCGGGCGGGAACACTGAAGCTTTCTTT.

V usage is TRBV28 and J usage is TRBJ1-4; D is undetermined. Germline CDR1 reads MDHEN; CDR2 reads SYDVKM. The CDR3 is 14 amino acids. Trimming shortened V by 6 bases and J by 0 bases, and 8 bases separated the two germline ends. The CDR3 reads CASSPRATNEKLFF. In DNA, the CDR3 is TGTGCCAGCAGCCCTCGGGCAACTAATGAAAAACTGTTTTTT. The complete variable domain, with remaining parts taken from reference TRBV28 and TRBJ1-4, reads DVKVTQSSRYLVKRTGEKVFLECVQDMDHENMFWYRQDPGLGLRLIYFSYDVKMKEKGDIPEGYSVSREKKERFSLILESASTNQTSMYLCASSPRATNEKLFFGSGTQLSVL.

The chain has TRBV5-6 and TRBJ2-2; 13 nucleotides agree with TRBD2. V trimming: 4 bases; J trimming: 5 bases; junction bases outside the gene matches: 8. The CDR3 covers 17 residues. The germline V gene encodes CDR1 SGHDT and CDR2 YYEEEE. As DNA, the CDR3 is TGTGCCAGCAGCCGCCCGGGACTAGCGGGATGGACCGGGGAGCTGTTTTTT. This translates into CASSRPGLAGWTGELFF.

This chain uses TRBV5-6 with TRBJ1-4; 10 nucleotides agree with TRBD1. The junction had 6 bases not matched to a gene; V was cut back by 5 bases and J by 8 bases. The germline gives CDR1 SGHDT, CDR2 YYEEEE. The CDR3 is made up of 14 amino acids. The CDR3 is CASRTTGQGEKLFF. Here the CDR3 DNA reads TGTGCCAGCAGAACAACGGGACAGGGGGAAAAACTGTTTTTT.

The CDR3 loop is CASRKTGVYEQYF. The CDR3 bases are TGTGCCAGCAGAAAAACAGGGGTCTACGAGCAGTACTTC. The chain uses TRBV6-5 and TRBJ2-7; 7 bases map to TRBD1. The CDR3 is made up of 13 amino acids. Trimming took 6 bases from V and 3 from J; bases not matched to a gene: 5. The germline V gene encodes CDR1 MNHEY and CDR2 SVGAGI.

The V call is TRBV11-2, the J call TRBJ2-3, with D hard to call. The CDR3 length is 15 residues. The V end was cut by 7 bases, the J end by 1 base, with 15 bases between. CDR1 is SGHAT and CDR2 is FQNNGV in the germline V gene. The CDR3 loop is CASTTWAAGTDTQYF. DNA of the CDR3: TGTGCCAGCACAACTTGGGCGGCCGGCACAGATACGCAGTATTTT.

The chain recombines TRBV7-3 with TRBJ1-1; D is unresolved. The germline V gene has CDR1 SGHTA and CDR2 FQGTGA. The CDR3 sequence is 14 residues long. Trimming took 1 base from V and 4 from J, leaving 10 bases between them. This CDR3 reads CASSLIAVGTEAFF. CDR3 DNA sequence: TGTGCCAGCAGCTTAATAGCCGTCGGCACTGAAGCTTTCTTT.

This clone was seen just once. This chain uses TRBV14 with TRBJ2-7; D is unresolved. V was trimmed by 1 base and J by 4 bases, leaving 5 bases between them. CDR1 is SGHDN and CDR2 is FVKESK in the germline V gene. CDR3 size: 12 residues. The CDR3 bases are TGTGCCAGCAGCCAAGTGAGTTACGAGCAGTACTTC. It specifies CASSQVSYEQYF.

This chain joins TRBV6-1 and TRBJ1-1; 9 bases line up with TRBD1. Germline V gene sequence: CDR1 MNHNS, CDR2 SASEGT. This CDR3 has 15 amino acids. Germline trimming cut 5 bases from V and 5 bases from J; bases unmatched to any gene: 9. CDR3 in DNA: TGTGCCAGCAGTAACTTCCCGGGACAGGGAACTGAAGCTTTCTTT. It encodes CASSNFPGQGTEAFF.

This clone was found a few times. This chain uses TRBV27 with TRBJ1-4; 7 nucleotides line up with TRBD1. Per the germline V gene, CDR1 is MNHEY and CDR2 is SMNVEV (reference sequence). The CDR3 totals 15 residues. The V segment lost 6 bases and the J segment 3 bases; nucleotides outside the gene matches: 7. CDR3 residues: CASSLATGANEKLFF. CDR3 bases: TGTGCCAGCAGCCTTGCTACAGGGGCTAATGAAAAACTGTTTTTT.

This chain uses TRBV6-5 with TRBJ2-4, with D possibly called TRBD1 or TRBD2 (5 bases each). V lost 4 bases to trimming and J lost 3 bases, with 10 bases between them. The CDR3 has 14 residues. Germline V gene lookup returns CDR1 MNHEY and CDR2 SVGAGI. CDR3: CASSFRGVKNIQYF. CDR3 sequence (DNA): TGTGCCAGCAGTTTTCGAGGGGTCAAAAACATTCAGTACTTC.

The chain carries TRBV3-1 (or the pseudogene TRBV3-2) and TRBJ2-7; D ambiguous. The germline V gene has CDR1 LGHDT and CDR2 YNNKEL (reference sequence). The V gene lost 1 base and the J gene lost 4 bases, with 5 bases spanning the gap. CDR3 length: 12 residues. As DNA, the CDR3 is TGTGCCAGCAGCCAAGCCGAATACGAGCAGTACTTC. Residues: CASSQAEYEQYF.

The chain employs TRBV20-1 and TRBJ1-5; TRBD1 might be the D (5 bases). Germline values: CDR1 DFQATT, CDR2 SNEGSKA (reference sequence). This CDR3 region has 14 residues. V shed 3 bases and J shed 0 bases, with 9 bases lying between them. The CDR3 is CSASPGDSNQPQHF. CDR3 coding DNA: TGCAGTGCTAGTCCGGGGGATAGCAATCAGCCCCAGCATTTT.